The rows below give T cell receptor beta chains drawn from one sample of a study of cytomegalovirus exposure and HLA in healthy donors. Profiling relied on immunoSEQ multiplex PCR, and the TCRdb table lists in-frame clones only, not all of them. Altogether around 80,000 clones are present, 70% to 85% being singletons, with the ten largest covering 7.5% to 9.5%. The sequenced sample consisted of PBMCs. Every receptor here comes from a middle-aged man in good health and CMV-seropositive. Each CDR3 is given with its conserved first and last residue. Each record gives: V gene, J gene, clone size, D gene, CDR3 DNA, CDR3 protein. D genes are given only for firm matches. A row's size may be missing; if present it is once, few, many or a size class.

TRBV19,TRBJ2-2,.,.,TGTGCCAGTACCGGACAGGGGCGGGCTAGCGGGAGTTCCACCGGGGAGCTGTTTTTT,CASTGQGRASGSSTGELFF
TRBV28,TRBJ1-2,.,.,TGTGCCAGCAGACCCAGGGTAACCGTCTCCTATGGCTACACCTTC,CASRPRVTVSYGYTF
TRBV15,TRBJ2-2,once,TRBD2,TGTGCCACCAGCGGAGCGGGAGTATCAACCGGGGAGCTGTTTTTT,CATSGAGVSTGELFF
TRBV25-1,TRBJ1-2,.,TRBD1,TGTGCCAGCAGTGACCACAGGGGGCCAAGGGGCTACACCTTC,CASSDHRGPRGYTF
TRBV7-2,TRBJ1-4,.,TRBD1,TGTGCCAGCAGCTTACCCTCTTCAGGGGGTGAAAAACTGTTTTTT,CASSLPSSGGEKLFF
TRBV4-3,TRBJ1-6,.,TRBD1,TGCGCCAGCAGCCAAGGACCTTCCGGGACAGGTGTGAGATCACCCCTCCACTTT,CASSQGPSGTGVRSPLHF
TRBV7-9,TRBJ2-1,.,TRBD1,TGTGCCAGCAGCCCGGAGGACAGGGCCAGGGGTGAGCAGTTCTTC,CASSPEDRARGEQFF
TRBV7-2,TRBJ2-5,.,.,TGTGCCAGCAGCTTCACAGAAGAGACCCAGTACTTC,CASSFTEETQYF
TRBV2,TRBJ2-1,.,TRBD1,TGTGCCAGCTCGGGACAGGGGGGCGATGAGCAGTTCTTC,CASSGQGGDEQFF
TRBV11-1,TRBJ2-7,.,.,TGTGCCAGCAGAGTCGCGGGGACCAGGGGGGAGCAGTACTTC,CASRVAGTRGEQYF
TRBV5-1,TRBJ2-2,.,.,TGCGCCAGCAACGGGGGGACATCGAACACCGGGGAGCTGTTTTTT,CASNGGTSNTGELFF
TRBV6-1,TRBJ1-1,.,.,TGTGCCAGCACCGGGATAGGGAAGACTGAAGCTTTCTTT,CASTGIGKTEAFF
TRBV14,TRBJ2-4,.,TRBD1,TGTGCCAGCAGCCTTCGTGGGACAGGGGCCTTCCTAGCCAAAAACATTCAGTACTTC,CASSLRGTGAFLAKNIQYF
TRBV18,TRBJ2-7,few,TRBD1,TGTGCCAGCTCACCAACGGGACAGGGGATGTCCGGGCAGTACTTC,CASSPTGQGMSGQYF
TRBV18,TRBJ2-7,once,TRBD2,TGTGCCAGCTCACTCCTCAACCTAGCGGGAGGCCAGTACGAGCAGTACTTC,CASSLLNLAGGQYEQYF
TRBV25-1,TRBJ2-3,.,.,TGTGCCAGCAGTGACCCATTCACAGATACGCAGTATTTT,CASSDPFTDTQYF
TRBV19,TRBJ2-3,.,.,TGTGCCAGTAGGCGAACAGCCAAGGCGGATACGCAGTATTTT,CASRRTAKADTQYF
TRBV5-1,TRBJ2-2,.,.,TGCGCCAGCAGCTCAGGGGTCCGCACCGGGGAGCTGTTTTTT,CASSSGVRTGELFF
TRBV27,TRBJ2-7,.,TRBD1,TGTGCCAGCAGTTCGACAGGGGGCGAGCAGTACTTC,CASSSTGGEQYF
TRBV30,TRBJ1-1,.,TRBD1,TGTGCCTGGAGTAAAGGGACAGAACTCACTGAAGCTTTCTTT,CAWSKGTELTEAFF
TRBV7-6,TRBJ2-1,.,.,TGTGCCAGCAGCTTAGGGGCGAGGGATGAGCAGTTCTTC,CASSLGARDEQFF
TRBV5-1,TRBJ2-3,.,TRBD2,TGCGCCAGCAGCTTGCGCGGGAGGGAAGATAAAGATACGCAGTATTTT,CASSLRGREDKDTQYF
TRBV5-1,TRBJ2-7,.,TRBD1,TGCGCCAGCAGCCAGGGACAGGGGGCGCAGTCCGAGCAGTACTTC,CASSQGQGAQSEQYF
TRBV28,TRBJ2-2,few,TRBD1,TGTGCCAGCAGGCCCGGGACAGGGGAAACCGGGGAGCTGTTTTTT,CASRPGTGETGELFF
TRBV28,TRBJ1-2,few,TRBD1,TGTGCGACGGAGCCAGGGGGGAACTATGGCTACACCTTC,CATEPGGNYGYTF
TRBV30,TRBJ1-5,.,.,TGTGCCTGGAGTCATGGGGGGGGAAATCAGCCCCAGCATTTT,CAWSHGGGNQPQHF
TRBV27,TRBJ2-3,.,TRBD1,TGTGCCAGCAGTCTACAGGGGAGACGCACAGATACGCAGTATTTT,CASSLQGRRTDTQYF
TRBV25-1,TRBJ1-1,.,TRBD1,TGTGCCAGCAGTGAATCTCAGGGGGCGAGGCGGAACACTGAAGCTTTCTTT,CASSESQGARRNTEAFF
TRBV18,TRBJ2-3,.,TRBD1,TGTGCCAGCTCAAGACAGGGGGCTAGCACAGATACGCAGTATTTT,CASSRQGASTDTQYF